The source of this TCR beta chain is a study of Ad26.COV2.S vaccination and SARS-CoV-2 variants. As for the study in general: In the COV1001 trial, the donor was in the Ad26.COV2.S arm. Once, or twice with 56 days between doses, Ad26.COV2.S was given intramuscularly. Study findings and constraints: Recipients of vaccine and of placebo showed similar breadth of their non-spike TCR repertoires.

CDR1 is LGHDT, CDR2 YNNKEL, per germline (reference sequence). CDR3 length: 16 amino acids. V was clipped by 4 bases and J by 11 bases; unmatched bases: 14. The table lists this clone with a count of one. Its specificity is not known. Produced via immunoSEQ multiplex PCR; TCRdb's table is partial and in-frame only. The data show approximately 460,000 clones, 80% to 90% seen once. Treatment described: roughly 18 received Ad26.COV2.S at low or high dose, single or two shots; 5 received placebo; per-sample allocation not given. Sample collection was performed on day 63 after the first vaccine or placebo injection.

Sequencing used peripheral blood, obtained in a trial of Ad26.COV2.S vaccine versus placebo. The rearrangement joins TRBV3-1 (or the pseudogene TRBV3-2) to TRBJ2-4; 10 positions agree with TRBD2. The sequence was obtained from a person between 18 and 65 years old who received the Ad26.COV2.S COVID-19 vaccine or a placebo. This CDR3 reads CASSPRLAGNSMFQYF. DNA of the CDR3: TGTGCCAGCAGCCCCCGACTAGCGGGCAATTCCATGTTTCAGTACTTC.